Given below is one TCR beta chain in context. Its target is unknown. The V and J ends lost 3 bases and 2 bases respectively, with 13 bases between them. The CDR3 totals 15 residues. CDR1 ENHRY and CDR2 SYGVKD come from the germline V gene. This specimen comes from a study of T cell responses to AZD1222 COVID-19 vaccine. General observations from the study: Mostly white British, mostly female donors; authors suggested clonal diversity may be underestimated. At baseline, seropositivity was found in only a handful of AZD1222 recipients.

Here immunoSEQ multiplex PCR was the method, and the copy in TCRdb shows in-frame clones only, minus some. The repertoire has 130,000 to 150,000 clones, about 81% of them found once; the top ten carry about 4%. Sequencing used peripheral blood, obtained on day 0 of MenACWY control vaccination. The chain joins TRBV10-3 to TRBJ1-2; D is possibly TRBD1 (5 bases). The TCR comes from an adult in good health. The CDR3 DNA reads TGTGCCATCAGTGATCCCCCAGGGATGAACTATGGCTACACCTTC. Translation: CAISDPPGMNYGYTF.